This TCR beta chain was found in a study of cytomegalovirus exposure and HLA in healthy donors. In the case of this clone: The antigen is undetermined.

The CDR3 loop spans 15 amino acids. Trimming took 11 bases from V and 5 from J; bases not matched to a gene: 14. The germline V gene has CDR1 MDHEN and CDR2 SYDVKM. PCR involved 60 Vbeta and 13 Jbeta primers. TCRdb's copy holds only in-frame clones and misses some; the assay was immunoSEQ multiplex PCR. The sample has about 94,000 clones, around 69% seen once; the top ten hold 3% to 5%. Study results and caveats: While the bulk of TCR sequences proved rare, some public TCRs turned up in many donors. Both high specificity and high sensitivity reportedly marked the classifier's diagnosis of cytomegalovirus status.

The receptor was isolated from a man younger than 45 in good health and CMV-seronegative. The material sequenced was PBMCs. This chain uses TRBV28 with TRBJ2-5; 10 bases map to TRBD2. The CDR3 coding sequence is TGTGCCTGTCGGTCTAGCGGGAGTTTGTGGGAGACCCAGTACTTC. Translation gives CACRSSGSLWETQYF.